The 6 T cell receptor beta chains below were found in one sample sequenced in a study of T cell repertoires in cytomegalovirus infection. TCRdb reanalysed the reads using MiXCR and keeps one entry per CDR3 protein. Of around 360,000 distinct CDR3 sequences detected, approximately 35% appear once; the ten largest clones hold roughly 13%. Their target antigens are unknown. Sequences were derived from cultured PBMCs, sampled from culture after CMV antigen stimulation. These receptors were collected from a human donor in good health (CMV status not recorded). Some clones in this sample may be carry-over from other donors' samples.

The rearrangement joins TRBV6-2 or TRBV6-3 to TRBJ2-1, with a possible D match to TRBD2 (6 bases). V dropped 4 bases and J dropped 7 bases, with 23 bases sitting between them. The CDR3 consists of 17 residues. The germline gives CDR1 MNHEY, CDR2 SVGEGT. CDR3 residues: CASSCPHGEDQENEQFF. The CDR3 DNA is TGTGCCAGCAGTTGTCCACATGGGGAGGACCAGGAGAATGAGCAGTTCTTC.

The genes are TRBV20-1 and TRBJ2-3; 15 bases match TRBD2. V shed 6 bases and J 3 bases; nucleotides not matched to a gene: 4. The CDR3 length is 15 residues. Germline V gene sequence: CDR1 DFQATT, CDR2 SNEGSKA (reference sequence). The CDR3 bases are TGCAGTGCCCCGGGACTAGCGGGAGGTACAGATACGCAGTATTTT. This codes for CSAPGLAGGTDTQYF.

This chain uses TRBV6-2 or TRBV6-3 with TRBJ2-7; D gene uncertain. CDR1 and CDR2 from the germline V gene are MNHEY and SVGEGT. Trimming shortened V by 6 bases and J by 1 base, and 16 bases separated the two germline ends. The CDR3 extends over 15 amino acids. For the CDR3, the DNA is TGTGCCAGCAGCAAGGGTCGGGCCCCTTCCTACGAGCAGTACGTC. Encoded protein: CASSKGRAPSYEQYV.

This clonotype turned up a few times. The CDR3 DNA is TGTGCCAGCAGCCCGCAATGGACAGGGTCGAACACTGAAGCTTTCTTT. Translation gives CASSPQWTGSNTEAFF. V gene TRBV7-2 combines with J gene TRBJ1-1; TRBD1 matches 8 bases. Germline CDR1 SGHTA, CDR2 FQGNSA. J gave up 1 base and V 5 bases, and 9 bases lay outside the gene matches. CDR3 length: 16 residues. The full variable domain, in which reference TRBV7-2 and TRBJ1-1 provide the parts outside the CDR3, is GAGVSQSPSNKVTEKGKDVELRCDPISGHTALYWYRQSLGQGLEFLIYFQGNSAPDKSGLPSDRFSAERTGGSVSTLTIQRTQQEDSAVYLCASSPQWTGSNTEAFFGQGTRLTVV.

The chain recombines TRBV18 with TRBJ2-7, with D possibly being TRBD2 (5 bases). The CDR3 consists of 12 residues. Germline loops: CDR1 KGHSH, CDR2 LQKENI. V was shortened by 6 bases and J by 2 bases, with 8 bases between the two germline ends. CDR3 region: CASSGVPYEQYV. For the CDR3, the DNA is TGTGCCAGCTCGGGAGTCCCCTACGAGCAGTACGTC.

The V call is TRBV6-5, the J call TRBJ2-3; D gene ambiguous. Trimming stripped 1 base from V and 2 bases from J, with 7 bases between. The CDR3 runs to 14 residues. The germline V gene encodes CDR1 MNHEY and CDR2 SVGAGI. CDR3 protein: CASSYYGPTDTQYF. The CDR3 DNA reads TGTGCCAGCAGTTACTACGGGCCCACAGATACGCAGTATTTT.